The rows below give T cell receptor beta chains drawn from one sample of a study of Graves' ophthalmopathy and Graves' hyperthyroidism. TCRdb recomputed calls from the multiplex PCR reads with MiXCR, one row per CDR3 protein. The sample yields roughly 480,000 distinct CDR3 sequences, 13% to 15% seen once. The sequenced sample was blood. Receptors were obtained from a woman aged 25 to 39 with Graves' ophthalmopathy. CDR3s include the opening cysteine and the closing phenylalanine or tryptophan. The D gene is left open where the match is weak. Clone size is given for some rows only: seen once, a few or many times, or a class if the clone is expanded.

J,size,V,D,CDR3,DNA
TRBJ1-3,many,TRBV6-5,NA,CASSYGGPGNTIYF,TGTGCCAGCAGTTATGGGGGGCCTGGAAACACCATATATTTT
TRBJ1-1,many,TRBV13,NA,CASSPHGNTEAFF,TGTGCCAGCAGCCCCCATGGGAACACTGAAGCTTTCTTT
TRBJ2-2,NA,TRBV30,TRBD2,CAWSFRGLAGTGELFF,TGTGCCTGGAGTTTCAGGGGACTAGCGGGGACCGGGGAGCTGTTTTTT
TRBJ2-7,many,TRBV7-2,NA,CASSLDGWSYEQYF,TGTGCCAGCAGCTTAGACGGGTGGTCCTACGAGCAGTACTTC
TRBJ1-6,many,TRBV5-1,NA,CASSLSGGLSSPLHF,TGCGCCAGCAGCCTGTCGGGCGGACTCAGTTCACCCCTCCACTTT
TRBJ2-5,once,TRBV6-5,TRBD1,CASGQGTETQYF,TGTGCCAGCGGACAGGGGACGGAGACCCAGTACTTC
TRBJ2-7,NA,TRBV12-3/TRBV12-4,NA,CASSFLAYSSYEQYF,TGTGCCAGCAGTTTTCTAGCGTATAGCTCCTACGAGCAGTACTTC
TRBJ2-7,many,TRBV9,NA,CASSVGVVPYEQYF,TGTGCCAGCAGCGTAGGGGTGGTTCCCTACGAGCAGTACTTC
TRBJ1-3,many,TRBV12-3/TRBV12-4,NA,CASSFWDSGNTIYF,TGTGCCAGCAGTTTTTGGGACTCTGGAAACACCATATATTTT
TRBJ2-2,few,TRBV2,NA,CASSDFLGDTGELFF,TGTGCCAGCAGCGATTTTTTGGGAGACACCGGGGAGCTGTTTTTT
TRBJ1-1,many,TRBV7-8,NA,CASSPAAGGPNTEAFF,TGTGCCAGCAGCCCCGCAGCGGGGGGGCCGAACACTGAAGCTTTCTTT
TRBJ2-2,many,TRBV6-5,NA,CASSYFGTGELFF,TGTGCCAGCAGTTACTTTGGTACCGGGGAGCTGTTTTTT
TRBJ2-2,many,TRBV28,NA,CASTLGQNTGELFF,TGTGCCAGCACCCTGGGACAGAACACCGGGGAGCTGTTTTTT
TRBJ2-7,many,TRBV20-1,NA,CSARNPGTYEQYF,TGCAGTGCTAGAAATCCTGGAACCTACGAGCAGTACTTC
TRBJ2-7,few,TRBV7-9,TRBD1,CASSLPTGSDYEQYF,TGTGCCAGCAGCCTCCCGACAGGGTCGGACTACGAGCAGTACTTC